These 9 T cell receptor beta chains came from one sample sequenced in a study of tumor and adjacent non-tumor tissue in lung cancer listed by TCRdb under 2018. Preparation of the library involved multiplex PCR. Sequenced on an Illumina HiSeq 2500. TCRbeta libraries were constructed through three rounds of nested PCR with primers (Table S4) according to protocols modified from ARM-PCR. The public reads were run again by TCRdb, first through fastp at Q25 and then through MiXCR, and only productive beta chains were kept. All rows with the same CDR3 protein become a single entry with the most common DNA and genes. Within this sample are approximately 130,000 distinct CDR3 sequences, with roughly 67% of them counted one time only. Jointly, the top ten make up around 13% of the sample. Bulk unsorted tissue served as the source for RNA extraction, and RNA quality was assessed using a NanoDrop ND-1000 and an Agilent 2100.

The sequenced material came from lung tumor tissue. All receptors come from a man aged 25-45 years with non-small cell lung cancer.

This chain links TRBV5-1 with TRBJ1-1; 10 bases fit TRBD1. CDR1 is SGHRS, CDR2 YFSETQ, per germline. J was trimmed by 4 bases and V by 4 bases; bases with no gene match: 4. The CDR3 has 14 residues. CDR3 sequence reads: CASSGTGAGTEAFF. The CDR3 DNA is TGCGCCAGCAGCGGGACAGGGGCGGGCACTGAAGCTTTCTTT.

This chain uses TRBV29-1 with TRBJ2-2; TRBD1 matches at 8 bases. The CDR3 consists of 14 residues. V was pared by 6 bases and J by 14 bases, with 17 bases of the junction left unmatched. CDR1 is SQVTM and CDR2 is ANQGSEA in the germline V gene. CDR3 in amino acids: CSVFRDRITEELFF. CDR3 nucleotides: TGCAGCGTGTTCCGGGACAGGATCACCGAGGAACTGTTTTTT.

Turning to this clonotype: This may be a read error, as it is one base from a much larger clone. This sequence joins TRBV4-3 and TRBJ1-2, with TRBD1 matching 7 bases. This CDR3 region has 15 residues. Germline CDR1 LGHNA, CDR2 YSLEER. The CDR3 nucleotides are TGCGCCAGCAGCCTAGGGGAGGGGGCTGGCTATGGCTACGCCTTC. Translating it yields CASSLGEGAGYGYAF.

Sample share makes this clonotype medium-sized. The V call is TRBV11-3, the J call TRBJ2-1; no firm D call. CDR3 length: 11 amino acids. CDR1 is SGHNT, CDR2 YENEEA, per germline. The germline V and J ends were trimmed by 2 bases and 9 bases, with 5 bases remaining between them. The CDR3 protein is CASSLSGEQFF. The CDR3 coding sequence is TGTGCCAGCAGCTTAAGTGGTGAGCAGTTCTTC.

Of note for this clonotype: A read error is possible here, since a much larger clone lies one base away. The chain uses TRBV20-1 and TRBJ2-7; tentative D call: TRBD2 (5 bases). This CDR3 region has 13 residues. Germline V gene lookup returns CDR1 DFQATT and CDR2 SNEGSKA (reference sequence). This CDR3 is CSARGAALGEHYF. CDR3 nucleotide sequence: TGCAGTGCTAGAGGAGCGGCTCTGGGAGAGCACTACTTC.

Note on this clonotype: An end of the junction does not agree with germline; a read error may underlie this. This chain links TRBV20-1 with TRBJ2-7; D call uncertain. Germline V gives CDR1 DFQATT, CDR2 SNEGSKA (reference sequence). This CDR3 is 14 amino acids long. The CDR3 sequence: CSASLRERPGKHYF. As DNA, the CDR3 is TGCAGTGCTAGTCTGCGCGAGAGGCCGGGCAAGCACTACTTC.

Notes on this clonotype: A read error is possible here, since a much larger clone lies one base away. V gene TRBV6-2 or TRBV6-3 combines with J gene TRBJ2-7; no clear D. The germline V gene encodes CDR1 MNHEY and CDR2 SVGEGT. This CDR3 comprises 12 residues. Here the CDR3 reads CTSSYSAYEQYF. The CDR3 DNA reads TGTACCAGCAGTTACTCTGCCTACGAGCAGTACTTC.

This clonotype appeared many times. This rearrangement joins TRBV20-1 to TRBJ1-6, with D possibly TRBD1 on 5 matching bases. Germline CDR1 DFQATT, CDR2 SNEGSKA (reference sequence). Trimming left V 5 bases short and J 9 bases short, with 14 bases between. CDR3 length equals 13 residues. CDR3 nucleotide sequence: TGCAGTGCTTCCCAGGGTTTTGGTTCACCCCTCCACTTT. It is translated as CSASQGFGSPLHF.

This clonotype came up many times. This chain joins TRBV12-3 or TRBV12-4 and TRBJ2-1, with unresolved D. The CDR3 contains 12 residues. The ends were cut back, 6 bases at V and 12 bases at J, with 15 bases in the middle. CDR3 nucleotide sequence: TGTGCCAGCAGGAAGTACAATGAAGTGCAGTTCTTC. Amino acid sequence: CASRKYNEVQFF.